Here is one TCR beta chain with its context. The antigen this receptor binds is unknown. No much larger clonotype is one base removed from it; base qualities were not supplied. The immunoSEQ Assay, a bias-controlled multiplex PCR, was used to amplify TCRbeta CDR3 regions from genomic DNA. The authors processed their data as follows. The number of nucleated cells in each sample was estimated from the amplification of reference gene primers within the assay. To quantify the absolute abundance of each unique TCRbeta CDR3 rearrangement, sequence reads were collapsed and filtered. For each sample, productive Simpson clonality was calculated as the square root of Simpson's diversity index across productive rearrangements. As stored in TCRdb, this immuneACCESS dataset retains in-frame rearrangements with V and J assigned. A fraction of the clones does not appear; measured against another copy, unresolved V genes explain less than half of the discrepancy, and the remainder lacks a known reason. The V and J calls and the clone size are those of that table, but D and trimming were determined from the DNA. The sample table contains tens of thousands of clones; only one count was recorded for roughly 80% of them. The ten largest account for 7% to 8.5% of the sample.

The sample comes from a study of blood T cell repertoires in COVID-19 (TCRdb year 2020). Notes on the research overall: Samples covering the acute and convalescent phases of COVID-19 were provided by collaborators in the United States, Italy and Spain. Deeply sampled blood TCRbeta repertoires from subjects exposed to, actively infected with, or recovered from COVID-19 were included in the dataset. A freely available public database, intended as a resource for researchers studying the immune response to SARS-CoV-2, is where the repertoires were released. The material from the prospective study consisted of cDNA or gDNA derived from T cells, B-cell-depleted T cells, or PBMCs. Nearly every sample came with metadata listing a de-identified subject ID, COVID-19 status, age in years and sex. Where HLA class I and class II types were available, the types were taken from metadata supplied by the sample provider, not from assay-based typing. Samples came from the ongoing ImmuneRACE study (first 160 participants) plus 1,254 subjects from 6 global collaborators.

The CDR3 goes from the cysteine to the phenylalanine over 13 residues. Only the CDR3 DNA is retained, 39 bases long and in frame from the first base. The junction shows trimming of 5 bases on V and 6 bases on J, plus 11 bases between the germline ends. Via the germline V gene (reference sequence), CDR1 is LNHDA and CDR2 SQIVND. Overall results and qualifications from the work: Clinical and demographic metadata were provided uncurated, with the amount varying by source and participant.

Whole blood was collected in K2EDTA tubes by collaborating institutions according to the institutions' own protocols. Collaborator samples were shipped for TCRbeta analysis as frozen whole blood, isolated PBMCs, or DNA extracted from either sample type. The rearranged chain carries TRBV19 and TRBJ2-1; D gene: possibly TRBD2, on 5 matching bases. The sequenced material came from peripheral blood. This receptor was obtained from a man in his sixties with active COVID-19. This receptor carries the CDR3 CASSAGLINEQFF. The nucleotide sequence reads TGTGCCAGTAGTGCCGGACTGATCAATGAGCAGTTCTTC.